These T cell receptor beta chains were read from a single sample in a study of blood T cell repertoires in COVID-19. Using immunoSEQ multiplex PCR, the repertoire was profiled, and TCRdb retains in-frame clones only, with some absent. The repertoire holds around 130,000 clones, with approximately 90% as singletons. Sequences were obtained from peripheral blood. These receptors were taken from a man aged 50 to 60 with active or convalescent COVID-19. The CDR3 runs from the conserved cysteine through the conserved F or W. D genes are given only for firm matches. The listing skips clone size in some rows; elsewhere it reads once, few, many or a size class.

j_gene | d_gene | v_gene | abundance | CDR3aa | CDR3nt
TRBJ1-4 | . | TRBV28 | once | CASSLVGAREKLFF | TGTGCCAGCAGTTTGGTGGGGGCTCGGGAAAAACTGTTTTTT
TRBJ2-1 | TRBD1 | TRBV4-2 | . | CASSQDRPGGRFF | TGTGCCAGCAGCCAAGATAGGCCAGGGGGTCGATTCTTC
TRBJ2-5 | . | TRBV10-2 | . | CASIKRDQETQYF | TGCGCCAGCATTAAGCGGGACCAAGAGACCCAGTACTTC
TRBJ2-3 | . | TRBV14 | . | CASSHVGGAADTQYF | TGTGCCAGCAGCCATGTAGGGGGGGCCGCAGATACGCAGTATTTT
TRBJ2-5 | . | TRBV7-2 | . | CASSLEVTNWETQYF | TGTGCCAGCAGCTTAGAGGTGACAAACTGGGAGACCCAGTACTTC
TRBJ2-7 | . | TRBV14 | . | CASSQTGTSQAYEQYF | TGTGCCAGCAGCCAGACCGGGACATCACAGGCCTACGAGCAGTACTTC
TRBJ1-1 | . | TRBV6-5 | . | CASSSGGRRTEAFF | TGTGCCAGCAGTTCCGGGGGGCGCAGGACTGAAGCTTTCTTT
TRBJ2-6 | . | TRBV3-1/TRBV3-2 | . | CASILTAGYSGANVLTF | TGTGCCAGCATCCTAACCGCAGGTTACTCTGGGGCCAACGTCCTGACTTTC
TRBJ1-4 | . | TRBV27 | . | CASSFYPGITNEKLFF | TGTGCCAGCAGTTTTTACCCAGGGATAACTAATGAAAAACTGTTTTTT
TRBJ1-3 | . | TRBV19 | . | CASSPTVGSGNTIYF | TGTGCCAGTAGTCCCACAGTTGGCTCTGGAAACACCATATATTTT
TRBJ2-4 | TRBD2 | TRBV7-2 | few | CASSLFGGAPAKNIQYF | TGTGCCAGCAGCTTATTCGGGGGGGCGCCAGCCAAAAACATTCAGTACTTC
TRBJ2-5 | TRBD2 | TRBV19 | . | CATKLGGGSETQYF | TGTGCCACAAAGCTGGGCGGGGGTTCGGAGACCCAGTACTTC
TRBJ2-6 | TRBD1 | TRBV10-1 | . | CARRPGYDRERTGANVLTF | TGCGCCAGAAGACCCGGTTACGACAGGGAGCGGACTGGGGCCAACGTCCTGACTTTC
TRBJ2-5 | TRBD2 | TRBV19 | . | CASSIDGEGETQYF | TGTGCCAGTAGTATAGACGGGGAGGGAGAGACCCAGTACTTC
TRBJ1-2 | TRBD1 | TRBV3-1/TRBV3-2 | . | CASSPGTGAGYTF | TGTGCCAGCAGCCCCGGGACAGGGGCTGGCTACACCTTC
TRBJ2-5 | . | TRBV19 | . | CASSIRGETQYF | TGTGCCAGTAGTATCAGGGGCGAGACCCAGTACTTC
TRBJ2-7 | TRBD1 | TRBV28 | . | CASSPWDRGYEQYF | TGTGCCAGCAGTCCTTGGGACAGGGGGTACGAGCAGTACTTC
TRBJ2-3 | TRBD2 | TRBV4-3 | . | CASSQDLWGPGLAVTDTQYF | TGCGCCAGCAGCCAAGATTTGTGGGGACCGGGACTAGCGGTCACAGATACGCAGTATTTT
TRBJ1-5 | TRBD1 | TRBV6-6 | . | CASSYIGQANQPQHF | TGTGCCAGCAGTTATATAGGACAGGCCAATCAGCCCCAGCATTTT
TRBJ1-1 | . | TRBV5-1 | few | CASSPMGHMNTEAFF | TGCGCCAGCAGTCCTATGGGACATATGAACACTGAAGCTTTCTTT
TRBJ2-7 | . | TRBV6-2/TRBV6-3 | . | CASSFSVRGYEQYF | TGTGCCAGCAGTTTTAGTGTCCGAGGATACGAGCAGTACTTC
TRBJ2-3 | TRBD1 | TRBV10-3 | . | CAITLGTGGRADTQYF | TGTGCCATCACCCTGGGGACAGGGGGCAGAGCAGATACGCAGTATTTT
TRBJ2-7 | TRBD1 | TRBV19 | . | CASSISRDRGMEQYF | TGTGCCAGTAGTATAAGCCGGGACAGGGGAATGGAGCAGTACTTC
TRBJ1-5 | . | TRBV5-5 | . | CASSLELYSNQPQHF | TGTGCCAGCAGCTTGGAACTCTATAGCAATCAGCCCCAGCATTTT
TRBJ1-1 | . | TRBV5-6 | . | CASSFMARGNTEAFF | TGTGCCAGCAGCTTTATGGCCCGGGGGAACACTGAAGCTTTCTTT
TRBJ1-5 | . | TRBV20-1 | . | CSASMTREQRSGSNQPQHF | TGCAGTGCTAGTATGACACGGGAACAGAGGTCAGGTAGCAATCAGCCCCAGCATTTT
TRBJ2-7 | . | TRBV24-1 | once | CATSGSNPPYEQYF | TGTGCCACCAGTGGGAGCAACCCGCCTTACGAGCAGTACTTC
TRBJ2-7 | TRBD1 | TRBV19 | . | CASSATGWYEQYF | TGTGCCAGTAGCGCGACAGGGTGGTACGAGCAGTACTTC
TRBJ2-3 | TRBD2 | TRBV9 | . | CASSVGGSSGGSTDTQYF | TGTGCCAGCAGCGTAGGAGGGTCTAGCGGGGGGTCGACAGATACGCAGTATTTT
TRBJ1-5 | . | TRBV5-6 | . | CASSLAGVGNQPQHF | TGTGCCAGCAGCTTGGCGGGGGTAGGCAATCAGCCCCAGCATTTT
TRBJ1-4 | . | TRBV19 | . | CASSFSTTNEKLFF | TGTGCCAGTAGTTTTAGTACAACTAATGAAAAACTGTTTTTT
TRBJ1-4 | . | TRBV9 | few | CASSVGGTLNEKLFF | TGTGCCAGCAGCGTAGGAGGAACCCTTAATGAAAAACTGTTTTTT
TRBJ2-5 | . | TRBV6-1 | . | CASSEARDIPRQTQYF | TGTGCCAGCAGTGAAGCTAGGGACATCCCCCGGCAGACCCAGTACTTC
TRBJ2-5 | TRBD1 | TRBV30 | . | CAWSLDRDQETQYF | TGTGCCTGGAGTCTCGACAGGGACCAAGAGACCCAGTACTTC
TRBJ2-7 | TRBD1 | TRBV28 | few | CASHHSNTGGYEQYF | TGTGCCAGCCATCATTCAAACACAGGGGGTTACGAGCAGTACTTC
TRBJ1-1 | TRBD1 | TRBV6-5 | . | CASRNTRTGTEAFF | TGTGCCAGCAGGAATACCCGGACAGGGACTGAAGCTTTCTTT
TRBJ2-7 | TRBD1 | TRBV28 | few | CASRVQGTVIYEQYF | TGTGCCAGCAGAGTACAGGGGACGGTTATCTACGAGCAGTACTTC
TRBJ2-3 | TRBD2 | TRBV10-1 | few | CASIWGTSNDTQYF | TGCGCCAGCATTTGGGGGACTAGCAACGATACGCAGTATTTT
TRBJ2-1 | TRBD2 | TRBV13 | . | CASSGEAGGPVNEQFF | TGTGCCAGCAGCGGGGAAGCGGGAGGGCCGGTCAATGAGCAGTTCTTC
TRBJ1-4 | TRBD1 | TRBV18 | few | CASSPPGQAATNEKLFF | TGTGCCAGCTCACCACCCGGACAGGCTGCAACTAATGAAAAACTGTTTTTT
TRBJ2-7 | TRBD2 | TRBV6-4 | . | CASTGGSLAGHSYEQYF | TGTGCCAGCACGGGGGGGAGTCTAGCGGGACACTCCTACGAGCAGTACTTC
TRBJ2-5 | . | TRBV18 | . | CASSPGTGIEKETQYF | TGTGCCAGCTCACCAGGAACAGGGATAGAGAAAGAGACCCAGTACTTC
TRBJ1-2 | . | TRBV2 | . | CASSAGQVTLYGYTF | TGTGCCAGCAGTGCAGGCCAGGTCACACTCTATGGCTACACCTTC
TRBJ1-6 | . | TRBV7-2 | . | CASSPWGQINRQHYSPLHF | TGTGCCAGCAGCCCCTGGGGACAAATTAATAGGCAACATTATTCACCCCTCCACTTT
TRBJ2-1 | . | TRBV2 | . | CASSEEVTYPVNEQFF | TGTGCCAGCAGTGAAGAGGTGACATACCCCGTCAATGAGCAGTTCTTC
TRBJ2-3 | . | TRBV21-1 | . | CASSKEFGALAGPRDTQYF | TGTGCCAGCAGCAAAGAGTTTGGGGCGCTAGCGGGGCCAAGAGATACGCAGTATTTT
TRBJ1-2 | TRBD1 | TRBV5-6 | . | CASSLQGASGYTF | TGTGCCAGCAGCTTGCAGGGGGCGAGTGGCTACACCTTC
TRBJ2-7 | TRBD1 | TRBV7-8 | . | CASSLVGQGFSYEQYF | TGTGCCAGCAGCTTAGTCGGACAGGGCTTCTCCTACGAGCAGTACTTC
TRBJ2-7 | . | TRBV7-2 | . | CASSTRTGIFEQYF | TGTGCCAGCAGCACTAGGACCGGGATATTCGAGCAGTACTTC
TRBJ2-5 | . | TRBV10-3 | . | CAISGLQETQYF | TGTGCCATCAGTGGACTACAAGAGACCCAGTACTTC
TRBJ2-4 | . | TRBV3-1/TRBV3-2 | once | CASSQDVRSGIAKNIQYF | TGTGCCAGCAGCCAAGATGTCCGGTCGGGAATAGCCAAAAACATTCAGTACTTC
TRBJ1-4 | . | TRBV2 | . | CASRREAGSDEKLFF | TGTGCCAGCAGGAGGGAGGCAGGGAGCGATGAAAAACTGTTTTTT
TRBJ1-2 | . | TRBV11-2 | once | CASSLDQGAYGYTF | TGTGCCAGCAGCTTAGATCAAGGGGCATATGGCTACACCTTC
TRBJ2-2 | TRBD1 | TRBV29-1 | . | CSVGGDRTSGTHTGELFF | TGCAGCGTTGGAGGGGACAGGACATCGGGTACTCACACCGGGGAGCTGTTTTTT
TRBJ1-5 | TRBD1 | TRBV6-5 | few | CASSSGQVYSNQPQHF | TGTGCCAGCAGTTCGGGACAGGTTTATAGCAATCAGCCCCAGCATTTT
TRBJ2-1 | TRBD2 | TRBV5-4 | . | CASSPSSGSSYNEQFF | TGTGCCAGCAGCCCAAGTAGCGGGAGCTCCTACAATGAGCAGTTCTTC